Listed here are 10 T cell receptor beta chains from one sample, sequenced in a study of control samples from healthy donors and cancer patients. Method: immunoSEQ multiplex PCR; TCRdb's copy keeps in-frame clones and lacks some. The data contain over 85,000 clones, 65% to 85% of them seen just once; the ten biggest clones take up 38%. The specimen sequenced was PBMCs. The receptors were gathered from a man in his 70s with lung cancer.

The rearrangement uses TRBV10-3 and TRBJ1-5; 9 nucleotides align to TRBD1. V lost 6 bases to trimming and J lost 5 bases; unmatched junction nucleotides: 8. The CDR3 totals 15 residues. Per germline, CDR1 ENHRY and CDR2 SYGVKD. CDR3 sequence (DNA): TGTGCCATCAGAGGGGACAGGGCAAAAGATCAGCCCCAGCATTTT. Translation: CAIRGDRAKDQPQHF.

This chain links TRBV7-9 with TRBJ2-7; either TRBD1 or TRBD2 may supply D (5 bases each). The CDR3 is 16 residues long. Germline CDR1 reads SEHNR; CDR2 reads FQNEAQ (reference sequence). Trimming stripped 0 bases from V and 2 bases from J, with 14 bases between. The CDR3 nucleotides read TGTGCCAGCAGCTTAGCCGGGACCGTTAAGACCTACGAGCAGTACTTC. Residues: CASSLAGTVKTYEQYF.

The chain combines TRBV14 with TRBJ1-5; D remains unclear. This CDR3 spans 14 amino acids. From germline, CDR1 is SGHDN and CDR2 FVKESK. V lost 0 bases to trimming and J lost 7 bases, with 10 bases between them. Here the CDR3 DNA reads TGTGCCAGCAGCCAAGACAGTCGGGGACAGCCCCAGCATTTT. Translation gives CASSQDSRGQPQHF.

V gene TRBV3-1 (or the pseudogene TRBV3-2) combines with J gene TRBJ2-7, with TRBD2 matching over 9 bases. The V and J ends lost 1 base and 1 base, in that order; junction bases with no gene match: 2. This CDR3 spans 15 amino acids. Germline CDR1 LGHDT, CDR2 YNNKEL (reference sequence). The CDR3 region has the DNA TGTGCCAGCAGCCAAGGCGGGGGGGATTCCTACGAGCAGTACTTC. This codes for CASSQGGGDSYEQYF.

This chain uses TRBV15 with TRBJ1-2; D is unclear. Trimming took 0 bases from V and 8 from J, leaving 7 bases between them. Germline CDR1 is LNHNV and CDR2 is YYDKDF (reference sequence). The CDR3 totals 12 residues. In DNA, the CDR3 is TGTGCCACCAGCAGAGATGGGGTGGGCTACACCTTC. Translation gives CATSRDGVGYTF.

The chain employs TRBV4-1 and TRBJ2-3, with 10 bases that match TRBD2. Per the germline V gene, CDR1 is MGHRA and CDR2 is YSYEKL. CDR3 size: 16 residues. The junction had 10 bases not matched to a gene; V was cut back by 1 base and J by 9 bases. The CDR3 DNA reads as TGCGCCAGCAGCCAAGGTACTAGCGGGGTAGAGAAGACGCAGTATTTT. It specifies CASSQGTSGVEKTQYF.

In its sample, this clone was seen a few times. This chain links TRBV7-9 with TRBJ2-5, with D possibly TRBD2 on 5 matching bases. This CDR3 has 15 residues. The V gene lost 2 bases and the J gene lost 1 base, with 11 bases spanning the gap. CDR1 SEHNR and CDR2 FQNEAQ come from the germline V gene (reference sequence). This CDR3 is CASSLNEGIQETQYF. The CDR3 region has the DNA TGTGCCAGCAGCTTAAACGAGGGCATCCAAGAGACCCAGTACTTC.

The chain recombines TRBV11-2 with TRBJ2-3, with 9 bases that match TRBD2. This CDR3 region has 17 residues. Losses at the gene ends were 0 bases for V and 2 bases for J; bases not matched to a gene: 6. Looked up from germline, CDR1 is SGHAT and CDR2 is FQNNGV. The CDR3 nucleotides are TGTGCCAGCAGCTTAGAACTAGCGGGCGGGCTCACAGATACGCAGTATTTT. This sequence encodes CASSLELAGGLTDTQYF.

This chain connects TRBV18 to TRBJ2-3, with 7 nucleotides matching TRBD2. The junction had 14 bases not matched to a gene; V was cut back by 6 bases and J by 8 bases. The germline CDR1 and CDR2 sequences are KGHSH and LQKENI. This CDR3 has 15 residues. The CDR3 coding sequence is TGTGCCAGCTCTCTCCTTCCCACTAGCGAGAGTACGCAGTATTTT. Encoded protein: CASSLLPTSESTQYF.

V gene TRBV5-4 combines with J gene TRBJ2-2; TRBD2 matches 12 bases. Germline V CDR1 and CDR2: SGHNT, YYREEE (reference sequence). The CDR3 spans 15 residues. Trimming cost V 6 bases and J 5 bases; bases outside gene matches: 5. The CDR3 coding sequence is TGTGCCAGCACCCTAGCGGGGGGGCGGACCGGGGAGCTGTTTTTT. Translating it yields CASTLAGGRTGELFF.